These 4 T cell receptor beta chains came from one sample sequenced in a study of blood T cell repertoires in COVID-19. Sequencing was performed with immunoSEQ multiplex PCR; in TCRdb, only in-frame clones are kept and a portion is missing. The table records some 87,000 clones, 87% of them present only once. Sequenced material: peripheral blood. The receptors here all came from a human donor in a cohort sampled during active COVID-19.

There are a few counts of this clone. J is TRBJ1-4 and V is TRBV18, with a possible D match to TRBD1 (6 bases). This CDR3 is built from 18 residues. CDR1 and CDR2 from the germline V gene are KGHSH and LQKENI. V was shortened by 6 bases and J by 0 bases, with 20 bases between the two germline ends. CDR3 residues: CASSQIQGFFATNEKLFF. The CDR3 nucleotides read TGTGCCAGCTCTCAAATACAGGGATTTTTTGCAACTAATGAAAAACTGTTTTTT.

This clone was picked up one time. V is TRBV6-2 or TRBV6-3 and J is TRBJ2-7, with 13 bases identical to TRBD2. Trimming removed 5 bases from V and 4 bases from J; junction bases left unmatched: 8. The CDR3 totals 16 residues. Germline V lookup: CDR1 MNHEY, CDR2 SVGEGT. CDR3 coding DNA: TGTGCCAGCAGTACCACTAGCGGGGGGGCCTTATACGAGCAGTACTTC. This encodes CASSTTSGGALYEQYF.

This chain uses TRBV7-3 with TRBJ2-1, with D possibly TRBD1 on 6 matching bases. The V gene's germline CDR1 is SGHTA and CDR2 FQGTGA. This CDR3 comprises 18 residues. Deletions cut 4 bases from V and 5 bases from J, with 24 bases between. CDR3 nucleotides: TGTGCCAGCAGCTCCAGGCCCCCCTCAGGGGTTCCTCACAATGAGCAGTTCTTC. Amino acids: CASSSRPPSGVPHNEQFF.

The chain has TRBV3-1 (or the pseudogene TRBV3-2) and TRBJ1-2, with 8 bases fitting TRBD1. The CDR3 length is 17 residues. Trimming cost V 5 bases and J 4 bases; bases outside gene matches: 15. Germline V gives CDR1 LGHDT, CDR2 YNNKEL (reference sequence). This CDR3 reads CASSKTPGQAHLYGYTF. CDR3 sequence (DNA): TGTGCCAGCAGCAAAACCCCGGGACAGGCCCACCTCTATGGCTACACCTTC.